This T cell receptor (beta chain) is from a study of cytomegalovirus exposure and HLA in healthy donors. Looking at the study overall: An analysis done earlier identified about 120 million unique TCR beta sequences from about 180 million T cells.

It was with 60 Vbeta and 13 Jbeta primers that the PCR ran. Produced via immunoSEQ multiplex PCR; TCRdb's table is partial and in-frame only. The sample holds around 96,000 clones, around 80% seen once. Sequenced material: PBMCs. The sequence was obtained from a man aged 18 to 30 in good health and CMV-seronegative.

CDR3 bases: TGTGCCAGCAGCCAAAAGCTAGGACAGGTTCGGGACGGGGAGCTGTTTTTT. Amino acids: CASSQKLGQVRDGELFF. The chain uses TRBV14 and TRBJ2-2; TRBD1 matches 7 bases. The V segment lost 2 bases and the J segment 7 bases; nucleotides outside the gene matches: 13. CDR1 and CDR2 (germline): SGHDN, FVKESK. The CDR3 loop spans 17 amino acids.